This is a list of T cell receptor beta chains from one sample in a study of cytomegalovirus exposure and HLA in healthy donors. TCRdb's copy holds only in-frame clones and misses some; the assay was immunoSEQ multiplex PCR. Here the sample spans about 120,000 clones, 66% being singletons. Sequencing was performed on PBMCs. The source is a man aged 18 to 30 in good health and CMV-seronegative. CDR3s include the opening cysteine and the closing phenylalanine or tryptophan. D genes are given only for firm matches. Not every row has a clone size; where given, it reads once, few, many or a size class.

TRBV5-1,.,TRBJ2-1,.,TGCGCCAGCAGCTTGGGCGGCCTACGGGGAGATCACAATGAGCAGTTCTTC,CASSLGGLRGDHNEQFF
TRBV30,.,TRBJ2-7,TRBD2,TGTGCCGTGAGCGGGAGACTAATCCACGAGCAGTACTTC,CAVSGRLIHEQYF
TRBV27,.,TRBJ1-1,.,TGTGCCAGCACTCTATCCCAGGGGAACACTGAAGCTTTCTTT,CASTLSQGNTEAFF
TRBV21-1,.,TRBJ2-7,.,TGTGCCAGCCACGGGGGAAGCTACGAGCAGTACTTC,CASHGGSYEQYF
TRBV7-8,.,TRBJ2-7,.,TGTGCCAGCAGCTTTCGCAGTCCCTACGAGCAGTACTTC,CASSFRSPYEQYF
TRBV13,.,TRBJ2-7,.,TGTGCCAGCAGCTTTCAGAGACGCACTTACTATCCCTACGAGCAGTACTTC,CASSFQRRTYYPYEQYF
TRBV6-1,once,TRBJ1-5,.,TGTGCCAGCGATGAGGAGTATAGCAATCAGCCCCAGCATTTT,CASDEEYSNQPQHF
TRBV7-2,.,TRBJ2-7,.,TGTGCCAGCAGCTTAGCGAGCCTAGGCGAGCAGTACTTC,CASSLASLGEQYF
TRBV30,.,TRBJ1-2,.,TGTGCCTGCCCTCAAAGTAGTGGCTACACCTTC,CACPQSSGYTF
TRBV6-6,.,TRBJ1-1,TRBD1,TGTGCCAGCAGTTACCCCCTACAGGGGGTGATCGCTGAAGCTTTCTTT,CASSYPLQGVIAEAFF
TRBV7-7,.,TRBJ2-3,TRBD1,TGTGCCAGCAGCCGCCGGACAGGGAATACAGATACGCAGTATTTT,CASSRRTGNTDTQYF
TRBV5-4,few,TRBJ2-5,TRBD1,TGTGCCAGCAGCCCAGGACAGGCGGGAGAGACCCAGTACTTC,CASSPGQAGETQYF
TRBV6-5,once,TRBJ1-3,.,TGTGCCAGCAGTTACTCGCCGGGGGAGCCCGGAAACACCATATATTTT,CASSYSPGEPGNTIYF
TRBV5-1,few,TRBJ1-3,.,TGCGCGTCGTCGGTTGGAAACACCATATATTTT,CASSVGNTIYF
TRBV11-3,.,TRBJ2-5,TRBD1,TGTGCCAGCAGCTTAGGTGCTAGGGGGCCGGGAGAGACCCAGTACTTC,CASSLGARGPGETQYF
TRBV4-1,few,TRBJ2-2,TRBD1,TGCGCCAGCAGCCAAGTAGTCCGTGGGGGCAGGGGGTTCACCGGGGAGCTGTTTTTT,CASSQVVRGGRGFTGELFF
TRBV19,.,TRBJ2-5,TRBD1,TGTGCCAGTAGTAGCGACAGGGCCAGAGAGACCCAGTACTTC,CASSSDRARETQYF
TRBV5-5,.,TRBJ1-1,TRBD1,TGTGCCAGCAGCGGCCAAGGGACAGGGGTTTCTGAAGCTTTCTTT,CASSGQGTGVSEAFF
TRBV5-6,.,TRBJ2-1,TRBD2,TGTGCCAGCAGCTTGGAGGCGGGAGTTAACTACAATGAGCAGTTCTTC,CASSLEAGVNYNEQFF
TRBV9,.,TRBJ2-5,.,TGTGCCAGCAGCGTAGTGGGCGGGAAAGAGACCCAGTACTTC,CASSVVGGKETQYF
TRBV7-8,.,TRBJ1-1,.,TGTGCCAGCAGCCCTGGGGCGAACACTGAAGCTTTCTTT,CASSPGANTEAFF
TRBV6-1,.,TRBJ2-3,.,TGTGCCAGCAGTGAATTCCAGCGGCCTAGCACAGATACGCAGTATTTT,CASSEFQRPSTDTQYF
TRBV7-2,.,TRBJ2-3,.,TGTGCCAGCAGCTTAACAGGTTCCAGCACAGATACGCAGTATTTT,CASSLTGSSTDTQYF
TRBV6-5,once,TRBJ1-3,TRBD1,TGTGCCACCCGGGGGACAGGAAACTCTGGAAACACCATATATTTT,CATRGTGNSGNTIYF
TRBV30,.,TRBJ1-5,TRBD1,TGTGCCTGGAGTGGGACAGGCGGTCAGCCCCAGCATTTT,CAWSGTGGQPQHF
TRBV13,.,TRBJ1-6,.,TGTGCCAGCAGCTTATCGAGCGTAGGAGATTCACCCCTCCACTTT,CASSLSSVGDSPLHF
TRBV5-1,.,TRBJ1-1,.,TGCGCCAGCAGCTTGGTTAGGAGAACTGAAGCTTTCTTT,CASSLVRRTEAFF
TRBV28,.,TRBJ1-2,.,TGTGCCAGCAGTTTACCGGGGGGGCTCGGGGGCTACACCTTC,CASSLPGGLGGYTF
TRBV9,.,TRBJ1-2,TRBD1,TGTGCCAGCAGCGTAGACAGGACAGGGGGCGTAGGCTATGGCTACACCTTC,CASSVDRTGGVGYGYTF
TRBV4-1,.,TRBJ1-2,.,TGCGCCAGCAGCCCGTTGACAGTTAACTATGGCTACACCTTC,CASSPLTVNYGYTF
TRBV5-1,.,TRBJ2-6,.,TGCGCCAGTACGTACAGGAGCTCCCCTGGGGCCAACGTCCTGACTTTC,CASTYRSSPGANVLTF
TRBV2,.,TRBJ2-5,.,TGTGCCAGCACCCCTAGGGGGACAAGACCAGAGACCCAGTACTTC,CASTPRGTRPETQYF
TRBV19,.,TRBJ2-7,TRBD1,TGTGCCACGTCCAGGGGGAGTTCATACGAGCAGTACTTC,CATSRGSSYEQYF
TRBV28,.,TRBJ1-5,.,TGTGCCAGCAGTTTAGCAGGGTGGGGACAGCCCCAGCATTTT,CASSLAGWGQPQHF
TRBV7-9,.,TRBJ2-5,.,TGTGCCAGCAGCTTAGGGACCCCCGGGAAGACCCAGTACTTC,CASSLGTPGKTQYF
TRBV27,few,TRBJ2-2,.,TGTGCCAGCACCGGACAGCGGTTAAGCTACACCGGGGAGCTGTTTTTT,CASTGQRLSYTGELFF
TRBV6-5,.,TRBJ1-2,TRBD1,TGTGCCAGCAGCCCCGGGACAGGCTTGGCGTATGGCTACACCTTC,CASSPGTGLAYGYTF
TRBV11-2,.,TRBJ2-2,TRBD2,TGTGCCAGCAGCCCAGGACTAGCGGGAGAGGGGGAGCTGTTTTTT,CASSPGLAGEGELFF
TRBV5-1,.,TRBJ2-7,.,TGCGCCAGCAGCCCCCTCGGGGACACCCGCACCTACGAGCAGTACTTC,CASSPLGDTRTYEQYF
TRBV28,.,TRBJ1-4,TRBD1,TGTGCCAGCAGCCATACGCGGACAGGGGCGGATGAAAAACTGTTTTTT,CASSHTRTGADEKLFF
TRBV19,.,TRBJ2-7,TRBD2,TGTGCCAGTAGGAGACTAGCGGGGGACTCCTACGAGCAGTACTTC,CASRRLAGDSYEQYF
TRBV28,.,TRBJ1-2,.,TGTGCCAGCGGCCCCCCACAATATGGCTACACCTTC,CASGPPQYGYTF